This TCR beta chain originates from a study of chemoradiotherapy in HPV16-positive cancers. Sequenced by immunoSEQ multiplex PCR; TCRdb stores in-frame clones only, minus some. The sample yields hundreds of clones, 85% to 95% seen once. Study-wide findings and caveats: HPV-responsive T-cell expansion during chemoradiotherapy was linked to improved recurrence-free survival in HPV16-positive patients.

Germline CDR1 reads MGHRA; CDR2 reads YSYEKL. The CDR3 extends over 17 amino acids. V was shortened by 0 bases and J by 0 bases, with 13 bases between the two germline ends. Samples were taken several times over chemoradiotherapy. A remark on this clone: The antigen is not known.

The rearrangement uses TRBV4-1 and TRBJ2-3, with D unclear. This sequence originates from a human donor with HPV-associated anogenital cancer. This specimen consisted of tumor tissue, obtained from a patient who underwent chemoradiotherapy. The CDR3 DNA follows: TGCGCCAGCAGCCAAGATCTTGCCAGCTCTAGCACAGATACGCAGTATTTT. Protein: CASSQDLASSSTDTQYF.